This T cell receptor beta chain was documented in a study of T cell clonality in common variable immunodeficiency. The study's findings and limits: In common variable immunodeficiency, TCR beta chains reportedly carried fewer deletions and N-nucleotide insertions.

The table lists this clone with many counts. What it recognizes is unknown. The DNA ends 3 residues before the CDR3 does, and the rest of the CDR3 is filled in from the germline J gene. Donors gave roughly 5 to 9 ml heparinized peripheral whole blood. Data came from immunoSEQ multiplex PCR; TCRdb stores just in-frame clones and leaves some out. The data show some 42,000 clones, with none appearing a single time. CDR3 length: 14 residues. Germline V gene sequence: CDR1 MNHEY, CDR2 SVGEGT. The TCR was taken from a person between 18 and 75 years old in good health. This chain connects TRBV6-2 or TRBV6-3 to TRBJ2-3; TRBD2 might be the D (6 bases). Sequencing input: peripheral blood mononuclear cells. The chain's CDR3 is CASSFTGGIDPQYF. Partial CDR3 DNA: TGTGCCAGCAGTTTTACTGGCGGGATTGATCCG.